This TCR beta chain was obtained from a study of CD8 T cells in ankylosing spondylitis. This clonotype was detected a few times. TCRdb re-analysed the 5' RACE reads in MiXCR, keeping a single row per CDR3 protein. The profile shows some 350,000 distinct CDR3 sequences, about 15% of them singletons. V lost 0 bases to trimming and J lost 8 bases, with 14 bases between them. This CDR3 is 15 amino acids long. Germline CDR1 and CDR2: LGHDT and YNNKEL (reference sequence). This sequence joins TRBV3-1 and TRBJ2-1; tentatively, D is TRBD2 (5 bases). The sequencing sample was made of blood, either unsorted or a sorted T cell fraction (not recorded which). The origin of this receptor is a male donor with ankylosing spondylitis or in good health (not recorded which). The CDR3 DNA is TGTGCCAGCAGCCAAGATATGGGCCCGAGGGATGAGCAGTTCTTC. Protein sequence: CASSQDMGPRDEQFF.